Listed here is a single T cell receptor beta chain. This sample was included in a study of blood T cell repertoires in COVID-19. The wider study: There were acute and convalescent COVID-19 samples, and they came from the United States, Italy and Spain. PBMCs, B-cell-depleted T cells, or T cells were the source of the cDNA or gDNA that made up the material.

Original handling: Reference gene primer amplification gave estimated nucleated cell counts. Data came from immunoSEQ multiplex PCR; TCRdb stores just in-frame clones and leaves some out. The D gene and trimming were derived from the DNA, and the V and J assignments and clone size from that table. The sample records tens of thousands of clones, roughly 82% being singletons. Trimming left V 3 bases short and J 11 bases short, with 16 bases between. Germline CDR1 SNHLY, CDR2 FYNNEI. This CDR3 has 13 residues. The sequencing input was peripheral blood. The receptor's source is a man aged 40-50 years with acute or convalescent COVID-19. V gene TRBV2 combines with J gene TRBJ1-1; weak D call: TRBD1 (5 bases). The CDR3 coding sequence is TGTGCCAGCAGTGACAGCGGCGGGAGGGGCGCTTTCTTT. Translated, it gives CASSDSGGRGAFF.